A selection of T cell receptor beta chains follows, all from one sample in a study of technical replicates of blood from a handful of donors. Data came from immunoSEQ multiplex PCR; TCRdb stores just in-frame clones and leaves some out. This sample yields 40,000 to 55,000 clones, of which about 96% are seen a single time; under 0.45% belongs to the top ten. Sequencing input: T cells isolated from PBMCs. Receptors originate from a human donor in good health. The CDR3 runs from the conserved cysteine through the conserved F or W. A D gene is named only where the DNA matches it firmly. Size is omitted from some rows. Given values are once, few, many or a class for expanded clones.

TRBJ2-3,.,TRBV9,.,TGTGCCAGCAGCGGAGACGGAGGCGGGAGCACAGATACGCAGTATTTT,CASSGDGGGSTDTQYF
TRBJ2-7,once,TRBV25-1,.,TGTGCCAGCACCCAGGGTTACGAGCAGTACTTC,CASTQGYEQYF
TRBJ2-2,.,TRBV7-3,TRBD2,TGTGCCAGCAGCTCCGACCCCTTAGCGGGAGCCGGGGAGCTGTTTTTT,CASSSDPLAGAGELFF
TRBJ1-1,.,TRBV29-1,.,TGCAGCGCTGCAACAGGGAGTTGGGTGGAAGCTTTCTTT,CSAATGSWVEAFF
TRBJ2-1,.,TRBV13,.,TGTGCCAGCAGCTTAGATGTCACCTACAATGAGCAGTTCTTC,CASSLDVTYNEQFF
TRBJ2-7,.,TRBV6-5,TRBD2,TGTGCCAGCAGGTCCGGACTAGCGGGATACGAGCAGTACTTC,CASRSGLAGYEQYF
TRBJ2-3,.,TRBV5-1,.,TGCGCCAGCAGCTTGTCGGCGGGATGGGCAGATACGCAGTATTTT,CASSLSAGWADTQYF
TRBJ1-2,.,TRBV7-9,.,TGTGCCAGCAGCTTAGGAGCGTCAAGGGGGGGCTACACCTTC,CASSLGASRGGYTF
TRBJ1-1,.,TRBV27,.,TGTGCCAGCAGTTTACCCTGGGCCAGGAGGGCTTTCTTT,CASSLPWARRAFF
TRBJ1-2,.,TRBV29-1,TRBD1,TGCAGCGTTGAAGATCCGTCGGACAGGGGGACCTTC,CSVEDPSDRGTF
TRBJ1-3,.,TRBV6-5,.,TGTGCCAGCAGTTATCGATCAGGGGAAAACACCATATATTTT,CASSYRSGENTIYF
TRBJ2-7,.,TRBV12-5,.,TGTGCTAGTGGTTCCCTTTCGGGAGCTTACGAGCAGTACTTC,CASGSLSGAYEQYF
TRBJ2-5,.,TRBV11-2,.,TGTGCCAGCAGCATAGGAGTCCAAGAGACCCAGTACTTC,CASSIGVQETQYF
TRBJ2-3,.,TRBV12-5,TRBD1,TGTGCTAGTGGTTTGGTATCGGGGACAGGGGGCACAGATACGCAGTATTTT,CASGLVSGTGGTDTQYF
TRBJ1-2,.,TRBV10-3,.,TGTGCCATCAGTGGAGGAGGGAGCGACTATGGCTACACCTTC,CAISGGGSDYGYTF
TRBJ2-1,.,TRBV30,TRBD2,TGTGCCTGGAATGAACTAGCGGGAGGGAGGAATGAGCAGTTCTTC,CAWNELAGGRNEQFF
TRBJ2-1,.,TRBV7-3,TRBD2,TGTGCCAGCAGCTTAACGAGCGGGGCCAATGAGCAGTTCTTC,CASSLTSGANEQFF
TRBJ1-1,.,TRBV19,.,TGTGCCAGTGGCCATCGCGGCACTGAAGCTTTCTTT,CASGHRGTEAFF
TRBJ2-3,.,TRBV4-3,TRBD2,TGCGCCAGCGGTAGGGGCGGGAGACACACAGATACGCAGTATTTT,CASGRGGRHTDTQYF
TRBJ1-3,.,TRBV30,.,TGTGCCTGGAGTACCGGTCTCTCTGGAAACACCATATATTTT,CAWSTGLSGNTIYF
TRBJ2-7,.,TRBV28,TRBD1,TGTGCCAGCAGATACTCAGGGGGTCCCTACGAGCAGTACTTC,CASRYSGGPYEQYF
TRBJ1-1,.,TRBV6-1,TRBD1,TGTGCCAGCAGATCAGGGGGCACTGAAGCTTTCTTT,CASRSGGTEAFF